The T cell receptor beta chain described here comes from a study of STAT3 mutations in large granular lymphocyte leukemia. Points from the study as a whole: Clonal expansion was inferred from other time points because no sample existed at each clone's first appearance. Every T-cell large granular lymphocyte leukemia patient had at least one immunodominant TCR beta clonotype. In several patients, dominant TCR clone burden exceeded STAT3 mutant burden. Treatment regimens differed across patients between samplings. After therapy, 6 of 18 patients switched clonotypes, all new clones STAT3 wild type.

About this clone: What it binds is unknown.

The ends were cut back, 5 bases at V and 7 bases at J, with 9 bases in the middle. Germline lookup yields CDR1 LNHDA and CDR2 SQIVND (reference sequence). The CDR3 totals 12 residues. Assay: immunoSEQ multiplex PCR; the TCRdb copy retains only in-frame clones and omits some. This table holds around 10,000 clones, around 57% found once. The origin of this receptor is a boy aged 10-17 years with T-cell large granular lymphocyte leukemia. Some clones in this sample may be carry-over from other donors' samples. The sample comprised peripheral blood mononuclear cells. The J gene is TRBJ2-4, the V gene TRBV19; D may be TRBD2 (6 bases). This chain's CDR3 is CASSLAGNIQYF. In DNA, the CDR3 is TGTGCCAGTAGTCTTGCGGGGAACATTCAGTACTTC. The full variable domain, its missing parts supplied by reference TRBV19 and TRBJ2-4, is DGGITQSPKYLFRKEGQNVTLSCEQNLNHDAMYWYRQDPGQGLRLIYYSQIVNDFQKGDIAEGYSVSREKKESFPLTVTSAQKNPTAFYLCASSLAGNIQYFGAGTRLSVL.